This entry lists 8 T cell receptor beta chains sequenced from one sample in a study of CD8+ T cells in alopecia areata (dated by TCRdb to the late 2010s). Library preparation was by the immunoSEQ multiplex PCR assay. For TCR sequencing, RNA was extracted from every sample and reverse transcribed into cDNA to serve as template. TCRdb provides this immuneACCESS table in a form limited to in-frame rearrangements. Some clones are lacking; in checked studies, under half of them reflect an unresolved V gene, and why the rest are absent is not known. The sample yields some 130,000 clones; over 50% were counted once. The ten most abundant clones make up 3.5% to 5% of the sample. The sample's time point label, decoded: baseline before oral tofacitinib. Sequenced here: CD4+ T cells sorted from blood, sampled at week 0. These receptors all come from a human donor with alopecia areata.

The chain couples TRBV30 to TRBJ2-5, with D perhaps matching TRBD2 (6 bases). Trimming shortened V by 2 bases and J by 6 bases, and 16 bases separated the two germline ends. Germline V lookup: CDR1 GTSNPN, CDR2 SVGIG (reference sequence). The CDR3 sequence is 14 residues long. CDR3 in amino acids: CAWSPAGGRKTQYF. CDR3 DNA: TGTGCCTGGAGTCCGGCGGGTGGGAGGAAGACCCAGTACTTC.

This clone showed up just a few times. The chain is built from TRBV9 and TRBJ2-2; perhaps TRBD1 as D (5 bases). The V gene lost 3 bases and the J gene lost 3 bases, with 12 bases spanning the gap. Germline V gene data show CDR1 as SGDLS and CDR2 as YYNGEE. CDR3 length: 15 residues. This CDR3 is CASSGQGWHTGELFF. The CDR3 nucleotides read TGTGCCAGCAGCGGGCAGGGCTGGCACACCGGGGAGCTGTTTTTT.

This clone was detected only a few times. The chain recombines TRBV7-2 with TRBJ1-2; 9 bases are a match to TRBD1. V was clipped by 0 bases and J by 7 bases; unmatched bases: 3. The CDR3 has 14 amino acids. Germline assignment: CDR1 SGHTA and CDR2 FQGNSA. Written as DNA, the CDR3 is TGTGCCAGCAGCTTAGCAGGGACAGGGAGTGGCTACACCTTC. This sequence encodes CASSLAGTGSGYTF. Full variable domain (outside the CDR3, taken from reference TRBV7-2 and TRBJ1-2): GAGVSQSPSNKVTEKGKDVELRCDPISGHTALYWYRQSLGQGLEFLIYFQGNSAPDKSGLPSDRFSAERTGGSVSTLTIQRTQQEDSAVYLCASSLAGTGSGYTFGSGTRLTVV.

This clone was seen a single time. This chain joins TRBV6-5 and TRBJ2-6; maybe TRBD1 (5 bases). Germline V gene sequence: CDR1 MNHEY, CDR2 SVGAGI. The CDR3 consists of 15 residues. V was shortened by 10 bases and J by 1 base, with 14 bases between the two germline ends. CDR3 nucleotide sequence: TGTGCCACCAACCGTGGGGCGTCTGGGGCCAACGTCCTGACTTTC. This gives the protein CATNRGASGANVLTF.

This clone was seen only a few times. V gene TRBV27 combines with J gene TRBJ2-5; 12 nucleotides match TRBD2. Germline lookup yields CDR1 MNHEY and CDR2 SMNVEV (reference sequence). The CDR3 extends over 19 amino acids. The ends lost 5 bases at V and 0 bases at J; junction bases unmatched: 13. CDR3 amino acids: CASSHIGGTSGLYQETQYF. For the CDR3, the DNA is TGTGCCAGCAGTCATATCGGTGGGACTAGCGGGTTGTACCAAGAGACCCAGTACTTC.

In this sample, this clone turned up a few times. This chain uses TRBV10-3 with TRBJ2-1; the match to TRBD2 covers 12 bases. V shed 11 bases, J shed 12 bases, and the junction held 11 bases outside the gene matches. Germline assignment: CDR1 ENHRY and CDR2 SYGVKD. The CDR3 length is 13 residues. The CDR3 region is CASGLAGGQGQFF. CDR3 bases: TGTGCCTCTGGTCTAGCGGGGGGGCAGGGGCAGTTCTTC.

The chain is built from TRBV9 and TRBJ1-2; D is unclear. Germline V gives CDR1 SGDLS, CDR2 YYNGEE. The CDR3 has 13 amino acids. The V and J ends lost 4 bases and 4 bases respectively, with 11 bases between them. The CDR3, as DNA: TGTGCCAGCAGCACCTTGGGCCCCTATGGCTACACCTTC. Protein sequence: CASSTLGPYGYTF.

This chain joins TRBV2 and TRBJ2-2; 7 bases line up with TRBD1. Germline CDR1 and CDR2: SNHLY and FYNNEI. This CDR3 comprises 14 residues. Trimming took 6 bases from V and 6 from J; bases not matched to a gene: 7. This CDR3 is CASSQLQGSGELFF. Written as DNA, the CDR3 is TGTGCCAGCAGCCAGTTACAGGGGTCCGGGGAGCTGTTTTTT.